Presented here are 26 T cell receptor beta chains from one specimen sequenced in a study of T cell repertoires in cytomegalovirus infection. Using its own MiXCR run on the reads, TCRdb lists one record per CDR3 protein. Here the sample spans 90,000 to 120,000 distinct CDR3 sequences, under 55% being singletons. The antigens of these receptors remain unknown. The source material was CD8+ T cells from cultured PBMCs, sampled from culture after CMV antigen stimulation. All receptors derive from a human donor in good health (CMV status not recorded). Some clones in this sample may be carry-over from other donors' samples.

V and J are TRBV7-3 and TRBJ2-7; 8 bases align to TRBD1. Unmatched junction bases numbered 4, after V lost 1 base and J lost 2 bases. The germline gives CDR1 SGHTA, CDR2 FQGTGA. The CDR3 is 15 amino acids. Here the CDR3 DNA reads TGTGCCAGCAGCTTAAGTCAGGGGGCCCCCTACGAGCAGTACTTC. This codes for CASSLSQGAPYEQYF.

There are a few counts of this clonotype. J is TRBJ1-2 and V is TRBV7-9, with TRBD1 matching over 7 bases. CDR3 size: 14 residues. Trimming took 3 bases from V and 3 from J; bases not matched to a gene: 4. Germline lookup yields CDR1 SEHNR and CDR2 FQNEAQ (reference sequence). CDR3 nucleotide sequence: TGTGCCAGCAGCTTTTCTCAGGGGGACTATGGCTACACCTTC. Residues: CASSFSQGDYGYTF.

The sample holds a few counts of this clonotype. V is TRBV7-4 and J is TRBJ2-3; 8 bases are a match to TRBD1. V was clipped by 7 bases and J by 2 bases; unmatched bases: 5. The CDR3 length is 14 residues. The germline V gene has CDR1 SGHVT and CDR2 SQSDAQ. In DNA form, the CDR3 reads TGTGCCAGCACCGGACAGGGCTTCACAGATACGCAGTATTTT. Translation: CASTGQGFTDTQYF.

This clonotype has only a few counts. The chain employs TRBV29-1 and TRBJ2-7, with 14 bases aligning to TRBD2. V trimming: 6 bases; J trimming: 4 bases; junction bases outside the gene matches: 11. CDR1 and CDR2 from the germline V gene are SQVTM and ANQGSEA. The CDR3 has 16 residues. The CDR3 loop is CSVDGLAGGSFYEQYF. CDR3 DNA sequence: TGCAGCGTCGACGGACTAGCGGGGGGCTCCTTTTACGAGCAGTACTTC.

V and J are TRBV7-6 and TRBJ2-1; possibly TRBD1 for D (6 bases). The CDR3 contains 15 residues. Trimming cost V 0 bases and J 5 bases, with 11 bases left between them. In germline, CDR1 is SGHVS, CDR2 FNYEAQ. In DNA form, the CDR3 reads TGTGCCAGCAGCTTAGCGCTACAGGGAAACAATGAGCAGTTCTTC. It translates to CASSLALQGNNEQFF. Variable domain in full (rest from reference TRBV7-6 and TRBJ2-1): GAGVSQSPRYKVTKRGQDVALRCDPISGHVSLYWYRQALGQGPEFLTYFNYEAQQDKSGLPNDRFSAERPEGSISTLTIQRTEQRDSAMYRCASSLALQGNNEQFFGPGTRLTVL.

The V call is TRBV27, the J call TRBJ2-3; 11 bases map to TRBD2. The CDR3 loop spans 16 amino acids. Per the germline V gene, CDR1 is MNHEY and CDR2 is SMNVEV (reference sequence). The V gene end was trimmed by 4 bases and the J gene end by 1 base; junction bases not matched to a gene: 4. This CDR3 reads CASSSPTSGGTDTQYF. The CDR3 nucleotides read TGTGCCAGCAGTTCCCCGACTAGCGGGGGCACAGATACGCAGTATTTT.

The chain is built from TRBV2 and TRBJ2-1; a weak D match, TRBD2 (6 bases). This CDR3 is 15 amino acids long. V was pared by 3 bases and J by 9 bases, with 18 bases between. Germline-derived CDR1 and CDR2 are SNHLY and FYNNEI. The CDR3 region is CASSDPPAGMGEQFF. The CDR3 DNA sequence: TGTGCCAGCAGTGATCCCCCTGCGGGGATGGGTGAGCAGTTCTTC.

This chain connects TRBV9 to TRBJ2-3; D call uncertain. The V gene lost 2 bases and the J gene lost 4 bases, with 14 bases spanning the gap. There are 15 residues in the CDR3. Germline V gene data show CDR1 as SGDLS and CDR2 as YYNGEE. The CDR3 is CASSVGAAIPDTQYF. DNA of the CDR3: TGTGCCAGCAGCGTCGGCGCGGCCATTCCAGATACGCAGTATTTT.

This clonotype is deemed medium-sized (0.01 to 0.1%). This chain links TRBV7-2 with TRBJ2-2, with TRBD2 identical over 10 bases. J gave up 2 bases and V 2 bases, and 14 bases lay outside the gene matches. Germline CDR1 and CDR2: SGHTA and FQGNSA. The CDR3 sequence is 20 residues long. CDR3 loop: CASSLNPWRLAGVNTGELFF. The CDR3 DNA follows: TGTGCCAGCAGCTTAAACCCCTGGAGGCTAGCGGGGGTCAACACCGGGGAGCTGTTTTTT. The variable domain in full, completed from reference TRBV7-2 and TRBJ2-2, reads GAGVSQSPSNKVTEKGKDVELRCDPISGHTALYWYRQSLGQGLEFLIYFQGNSAPDKSGLPSDRFSAERTGGSVSTLTIQRTQQEDSAVYLCASSLNPWRLAGVNTGELFFGEGSRLTVL.

This clonotype was counted between two and nine times. The rearrangement uses TRBV7-2 and TRBJ2-3, with 12 nucleotides matching TRBD2. V lost 0 bases to trimming and J lost 5 bases; unmatched junction nucleotides: 9. Germline-derived CDR1 and CDR2 are SGHTA and FQGNSA. The CDR3 is made up of 18 amino acids. The CDR3 region is CASSLAASGGAGKDTQYF. For the CDR3, the DNA is TGTGCCAGCAGCTTAGCGGCTAGCGGGGGGGCAGGGAAAGATACGCAGTATTTT.

The V call is TRBV24-1, the J call TRBJ2-2; 8 bases are a match to TRBD1. From germline, CDR1 is KGHDR and CDR2 SFDVKD. V was clipped by 10 bases and J by 3 bases; unmatched bases: 12. The CDR3 extends over 16 amino acids. As DNA, the CDR3 is TGTGCCACTTGGACAGGGAGTCTGCCCGACACCGGGGAGCTGTTTTTT. Its protein is CATWTGSLPDTGELFF.

This clonotype was recorded only once. This chain uses TRBV14 with TRBJ1-1; D call uncertain. Germline-derived CDR1 and CDR2 are SGHDN and FVKESK. Trimming stripped 4 bases from V and 2 bases from J, with 20 bases between. The CDR3 length is 17 residues. The CDR3: CASSPISRSSLNTEAFF. In nucleotides, the CDR3 is TGTGCCAGCAGCCCGATTTCTAGGTCCAGCCTAAACACTGAAGCTTTCTTT.

This chain links TRBV4-1 with TRBJ1-5; D unresolved. V dropped 1 base and J dropped 0 bases, with 10 bases sitting between them. The CDR3 runs to 16 residues. Germline CDR1 reads MGHRA; CDR2 reads YSYEKL. This CDR3 reads CASSQVLGSSNQPQHF. For the CDR3, the DNA is TGCGCCAGCAGCCAAGTCCTTGGCAGTAGCAATCAGCCCCAGCATTTT.

The gene calls are TRBV6-8 and TRBJ1-2; no clear D. Germline lookup yields CDR1 MNHGY and CDR2 SAAAGT. The ends were cut back, 6 bases at V and 6 bases at J, with 11 bases in the middle. The CDR3 extends over 12 amino acids. The CDR3 coding sequence is TGTGCCAGCAGGTCCCTGCCGGATGGCTACACCTTC. This encodes CASRSLPDGYTF.

The J gene is TRBJ1-1, the V gene TRBV12-3 or TRBV12-4, with 7 positions matching TRBD1. The CDR3 consists of 16 residues. The ends lost 7 bases at V and 1 base at J; junction bases unmatched: 12. The CDR3, as DNA: TGTGCCAGCACCCACACGAACAGACAGGGGAACACTGAAGCTTTCTTT. This translates into CASTHTNRQGNTEAFF.

The chain carries TRBV11-3 and TRBJ2-7; tentatively, D is TRBD2 (5 bases). Trimming left V 5 bases short and J 1 base short, with 9 bases between. Germline V gene sequence: CDR1 SGHNT, CDR2 YENEEA. The CDR3 covers 13 residues. CDR3 bases: TGTGCCAGCAGCGCTCGAGGGTCCTACGAGCAGTACTTC. This translates into CASSARGSYEQYF.

J is TRBJ1-2 and V is TRBV10-3; D call uncertain. Germline values: CDR1 ENHRY, CDR2 SYGVKD. Trimming pared 2 bases from V and 7 bases from J, leaving 17 bases between. This CDR3 region has 15 residues. The DNA of the CDR3 is TGTGCCATCAGTGAGCTACTCTCCCTATTTACTGGCTACACCTTC. This codes for CAISELLSLFTGYTF.

This clonotype was observed a few times. The chain employs TRBV11-2 and TRBJ2-1; D may be TRBD1 (5 bases). V lost 1 base to trimming and J lost 6 bases, with 10 bases between them. Germline loops: CDR1 SGHAT, CDR2 FQNNGV. The CDR3 contains 14 residues. CDR3 DNA: TGTGCCAGCAGCTTAGTTCAGGGTGGCAATGAGCAGTTCTTC. Protein: CASSLVQGGNEQFF.

V is TRBV5-6 and J is TRBJ1-1, with a possible D match to TRBD1 (5 bases). V was trimmed by 2 bases and J by 3 bases, leaving 14 bases between them. The CDR3 runs to 15 residues. Germline values: CDR1 SGHDT, CDR2 YYEEEE. The CDR3 protein is CASSFDRGRDTEAFF. CDR3 bases: TGTGCCAGCAGCTTTGATCGGGGCCGGGACACTGAAGCTTTCTTT.

Of note for this clonotype: This may come from a read error, since a much larger clone is one base off. This rearrangement joins TRBV10-3 to TRBJ2-1, with 9 bases aligning to TRBD2. Trimming at V came to 2 bases and at J to 7 bases, leaving 12 bases not matched to a gene. Germline lookup yields CDR1 ENHRY and CDR2 SYGVKD. The CDR3 spans 17 residues. CDR3 in amino acids: CAISEPEPGLALNEQFF. The CDR3 coding sequence is TGTGCCATCAGTGAGCCAGAACCGGGACTAGCTCTGAATGAGCAGTTCTTC.

Only a few counts were recorded for this clonotype. The chain carries TRBV12-3 or TRBV12-4 and TRBJ1-1; TRBD1 might be the D (6 bases). CDR3 length equals 12 residues. V lost 7 bases and J lost 6, with 12 bases in between. The CDR3, as DNA: TGTGCCAGCACCACAGGGACCGCTGAAGCTTTCTTT. Translation gives CASTTGTAEAFF.

In this sample, this clonotype turned up a few times. The chain uses TRBV5-6 and TRBJ1-5; no firm D call. The CDR3 length is 16 residues. Germline CDR1 SGHDT, CDR2 YYEEEE. Trimming stripped 1 base from V and 0 bases from J, with 11 bases between. The CDR3 region is CASSLFPAGSNQPQHF. The CDR3 DNA reads as TGTGCCAGCAGCTTGTTCCCAGCCGGTAGCAATCAGCCCCAGCATTTT.

This clonotype appeared a few times. The gene calls are TRBV6-5 and TRBJ2-3; D gene ambiguous. V dropped 5 bases and J dropped 1 base, with 10 bases sitting between them. CDR1 MNHEY and CDR2 SVGAGI come from the germline V gene. This CDR3 is built from 14 residues. The CDR3 coding sequence is TGTGCCAGCAGTCCCTGGGCCGGCACAGATACGCAGTATTTT. It codes for CASSPWAGTDTQYF.

This clonotype was counted between two and nine times. In DNA, the CDR3 is TGTGCCAGCAGCTTAGGGCTGGGACAGGGGGATGAAGCTTTCTTT. Its protein product is CASSLGLGQGDEAFF. The genes are TRBV7-6 and TRBJ1-1; TRBD1 agrees at 11 bases. Looked up from germline, CDR1 is SGHVS and CDR2 is FNYEAQ. The CDR3 consists of 15 residues. V was pared by 1 base and J by 7 bases, with 5 bases of the junction left unmatched.

This chain connects TRBV19 to TRBJ2-1; D gene unclear. CDR3 length: 13 residues. Germline V gives CDR1 LNHDA, CDR2 SQIVND (reference sequence). V lost 2 bases and J lost 3, with 5 bases in between. The CDR3 bases are TGTGCCAGTAGTATATCTTTCTACAATGAGCAGTTCTTC. It codes for CASSISFYNEQFF.

With regard to this clonotype: A junction end diverges from the germline sequence, so it may reflect a read error. The rearrangement links TRBV13 to TRBJ2-3; 14 positions match TRBD2. This CDR3 has 15 amino acids. CDR1 is PRHDT, CDR2 FYEKMQ, per germline (reference sequence). CDR3 loop: CANSHGTSGGETQYF. CDR3 bases: TGTGCCAACAGCCACGGGACTAGCGGGGGTGAAACGCAGTATTTT.